The rows below give T cell receptor beta chains drawn from one sample of a study of T cell responses to AZD1222 COVID-19 vaccine. Repertoires were generated with immunoSEQ multiplex PCR, while TCRdb's copy carries only in-frame clones and drops some. The data hold about 100,000 clones, with around 87% observed a single time. The sequenced sample was peripheral blood, obtained 28 days after the second AZD1222 dose. The source of these receptors is an adult who received the AZD1222 COVID-19 vaccine. The CDR3 runs from the conserved cysteine through the conserved F or W. Fields, in order: clone size, J gene, CDR3 length, D gene, V gene, CDR3 DNA, CDR3 protein. A D gene is named only where the DNA matches it firmly. The size field is filled for only some rows; it gives once, few, many or a size class.

abundance: -
j_gene: TRBJ1-2
len: 15
d_gene: TRBD1
v_gene: TRBV19
CDR3nt: TGTGCCAGTAGTACCGGGACAGGGGGCGTCTATGGCTACACCTTC
CDR3aa: CASSTGTGGVYGYTF

abundance: -
j_gene: TRBJ2-2
len: 17
d_gene: -
v_gene: TRBV21-1
CDR3nt: TGTGCCAGCAGCAAAGGGTCAACCCTGGGAGGGACCGGGGAGCTGTTTTTT
CDR3aa: CASSKGSTLGGTGELFF

abundance: -
j_gene: TRBJ2-2
len: 16
d_gene: -
v_gene: TRBV13
CDR3nt: TGTGCCAGCAGCTTTAACAGAGACGAGGGCACCGGGGAGCTGTTTTTT
CDR3aa: CASSFNRDEGTGELFF

abundance: -
j_gene: TRBJ2-2
len: 13
d_gene: -
v_gene: TRBV12-3/TRBV12-4
CDR3nt: TGTGCCAGCAGGGCCTTTTTGGGCGGGGAGCTGTTTTTT
CDR3aa: CASRAFLGGELFF

abundance: few
j_gene: TRBJ1-6
len: 15
d_gene: -
v_gene: TRBV27
CDR3nt: TGTGCCAGCAGTTTATCGCGTCAGGGTTTTTCACCCCTCCACTTT
CDR3aa: CASSLSRQGFSPLHF

abundance: few
j_gene: TRBJ2-1
len: 14
d_gene: -
v_gene: TRBV5-4
CDR3nt: TGTGCCAGCAGCTTGACGGGGGCCTACAATGAGCAGTTCTTC
CDR3aa: CASSLTGAYNEQFF

abundance: -
j_gene: TRBJ2-7
len: 14
d_gene: -
v_gene: TRBV19
CDR3nt: TGTGCCAGCTCAACTTTTGGGGTACCCTACGAGCAGTACTTC
CDR3aa: CASSTFGVPYEQYF

abundance: -
j_gene: TRBJ2-5
len: 12
d_gene: -
v_gene: TRBV7-2
CDR3nt: TGTGCCAGCAGCTTAGGCCAAGAGACCCAGTACTTC
CDR3aa: CASSLGQETQYF

abundance: -
j_gene: TRBJ1-1
len: 17
d_gene: -
v_gene: TRBV21-1
CDR3nt: TGTGCCAGCAGCCCGCAGAAGTGGGACAGGGGACGAACTGAAGCTTTCTTT
CDR3aa: CASSPQKWDRGRTEAFF

abundance: -
j_gene: TRBJ2-1
len: 13
d_gene: -
v_gene: TRBV5-1
CDR3nt: TGCGCCAGCAGCGGGAAGGCTATCAATGAGCAGTTCTTC
CDR3aa: CASSGKAINEQFF

abundance: -
j_gene: TRBJ2-7
len: 15
d_gene: TRBD2
v_gene: TRBV30
CDR3nt: TGTGCCTGGACTAGCGGGGGGGCCGTGACCTACGAGCAGTACTTC
CDR3aa: CAWTSGGAVTYEQYF

abundance: few
j_gene: TRBJ1-1
len: 15
d_gene: TRBD1
v_gene: TRBV3-1/TRBV3-2
CDR3nt: TGTGCCAGCAGTCCCGCAGACAGGGGGCATACTGAAGCTTTCTTT
CDR3aa: CASSPADRGHTEAFF

abundance: -
j_gene: TRBJ2-5
len: 14
d_gene: -
v_gene: TRBV2
CDR3nt: TGTGCCAGCAGTGTAGCAGGGGTTCAGGAGACCCAGTACTTC
CDR3aa: CASSVAGVQETQYF